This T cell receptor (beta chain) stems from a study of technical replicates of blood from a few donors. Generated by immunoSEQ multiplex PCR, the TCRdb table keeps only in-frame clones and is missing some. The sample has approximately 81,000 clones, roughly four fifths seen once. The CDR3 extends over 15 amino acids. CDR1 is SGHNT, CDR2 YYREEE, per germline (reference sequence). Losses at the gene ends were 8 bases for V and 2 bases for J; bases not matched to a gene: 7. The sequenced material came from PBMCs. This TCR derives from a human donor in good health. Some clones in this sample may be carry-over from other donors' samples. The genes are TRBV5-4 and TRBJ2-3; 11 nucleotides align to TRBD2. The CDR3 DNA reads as TGTGCCAGTACCCTAGCGGGGGGAACCACAGATACGCAGTATTTT. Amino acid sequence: CASTLAGGTTDTQYF.